One sample yielded the 11 T cell receptor beta chains listed below, sequenced in a study of T cells in Graves' hyperthyroidism and ophthalmopathy. TCR beta CDR3 regions were amplified from RNA transcripts. The TCR CDR3 was amplified in a first-round RT-PCR using the HTBI primer set. MiXCR, applied by TCRdb to the multiplex PCR reads, yields one record per CDR3 protein. The sample has fewer than 650,000 distinct CDR3 sequences; over 12% are singletons. Sequencing was performed on blood. The receptors derive from a woman under 30 with Graves' ophthalmopathy.

This clonotype was counted many times. The chain employs TRBV28 and TRBJ2-7, with 15 bases matching TRBD2. Germline trimming cut 6 bases from V and 0 bases from J; bases unmatched to any gene: 6. Per the germline V gene, CDR1 is MDHEN and CDR2 is SYDVKM. CDR3 length equals 17 residues. The DNA of the CDR3 is TGTGCCAGCAGGGGGACTAGCGGGAGGACGAGCTCCTACGAGCAGTACTTC. Protein sequence: CASRGTSGRTSSYEQYF.

As to this clonotype: A much larger clone is a single base away; this may be a read error. V and J are TRBV7-2 and TRBJ1-4; 11 nucleotides align to TRBD1. Looked up from germline, CDR1 is SGHTA and CDR2 is FQGNSA. The CDR3 is 16 residues long. The CDR3 DNA follows: TGTGCCAGCAGCCCCGGGACAGGGGGAGGGAATGAAAAACCGTTTTTT. Residues: CASSPGTGGGNEKPFF.

This clonotype came up many times. The rearrangement uses TRBV19 and TRBJ2-7; D is possibly TRBD1 or TRBD2 (5 bases each). Trimming cost V 3 bases and J 3 bases, with 15 bases left between them. This CDR3 region has 15 residues. Germline values: CDR1 LNHDA, CDR2 SQIVND (reference sequence). CDR3 nucleotide sequence: TGTGCCAGTAGTATGGGGGTTGGGCCTTTCTACGAGCAGTACTTC. It specifies CASSMGVGPFYEQYF. Full variable domain (outside the CDR3, taken from reference TRBV19 and TRBJ2-7): DGGITQSPKYLFRKEGQNVTLSCEQNLNHDAMYWYRQDPGQGLRLIYYSQIVNDFQKGDIAEGYSVSREKKESFPLTVTSAQKNPTAFYLCASSMGVGPFYEQYFGPGTRLTVT.

This clonotype occurred many times. This sequence joins TRBV27 and TRBJ1-1; 9 nucleotides line up with TRBD1. Germline CDR1 is MNHEY and CDR2 is SMNVEV (reference sequence). The J segment lost 14 bases and the V segment lost 5 bases, leaving 12 bases of the junction unmatched. The CDR3 consists of 13 residues. CDR3 sequence (DNA): TGTGCCAGCAGTACATCCGGGACAGGGTTGGCGTTCTTT. It translates to CASSTSGTGLAFF.

At least ten counts were recorded for this clonotype. The rearrangement uses TRBV29-1 and TRBJ1-2; D is unclear. Germline V gene sequence: CDR1 SQVTM, CDR2 ANQGSEA. The V end was cut by 1 base, the J end by 2 bases, with 11 bases between. The CDR3 loop spans 14 amino acids. The CDR3 spells CSVEGRTANYGYTF. The CDR3 nucleotides are TGCAGCGTTGAAGGCCGGACGGCAAACTATGGCTACACCTTC.

This clonotype was detected many times. This chain joins TRBV10-3 and TRBJ2-1, with 8 bases aligning to TRBD2. The CDR3 runs to 13 residues. J gave up 5 bases and V 8 bases, and 5 bases lay outside the gene matches. Germline V gene sequence: CDR1 ENHRY, CDR2 SYGVKD. In DNA form, the CDR3 reads TGTGCCATCGGGCGGGAGGCTCACAATGAGCAGTTCTTC. Residues: CAIGREAHNEQFF.

This clonotype was seen at least ten times. CDR3: CASSLRSRGPNTEAFF. DNA for the CDR3: TGCGCCAGCAGCTTGAGGTCCAGGGGGCCGAACACTGAAGCTTTCTTT. J is TRBJ1-1 and V is TRBV5-1; 8 bases agree with TRBD1. Germline V CDR1 and CDR2: SGHRS, YFSETQ. There are 16 residues in the CDR3. V lost 1 base to trimming and J lost 1 base; unmatched junction nucleotides: 6.

This clonotype was counted many times. CDR3 region: CAWSRSYEQYF. The CDR3 DNA reads TGTGCCTGGAGTCGATCCTACGAGCAGTACTTC. The chain couples TRBV30 to TRBJ2-7; D call uncertain. CDR3 size: 11 residues. V lost 2 bases, J lost 1 base, and 3 bases lay in between. The germline CDR1 and CDR2 sequences are GTSNPN and SVGIG (reference sequence).

This clonotype was seen many times. The CDR3 coding sequence is TGTGCCAGCAGCCCCTTGGGGGGAGGCCTAGCGGGAGGATCATACGAGCAGTACTTC. It yields the protein CASSPLGGGLAGGSYEQYF. The V gene is TRBV7-8, the J gene TRBJ2-7; TRBD2 aligns across 11 bases. This CDR3 is 19 amino acids long. Germline assignment: CDR1 SGHVS and CDR2 FQNEAQ. Unmatched junction bases numbered 19, after V lost 5 bases and J lost 4 bases.

This clonotype has at least ten counts. V and J are TRBV28 and TRBJ2-2; the match to TRBD2 covers 12 bases. Germline V gene lookup returns CDR1 MDHEN and CDR2 SYDVKM. Unmatched junction bases numbered 7, after V lost 7 bases and J lost 4 bases. The CDR3 length is 16 residues. The CDR3 coding sequence is TGTGCCAGCAACCTACTAGCGGGAGGCGGCACCGGGGAGCTGTTTTTT. Its translation is CASNLLAGGGTGELFF. Filled out from reference TRBV28 and TRBJ2-2, the complete variable domain reads DVKVTQSSRYLVKRTGEKVFLECVQDMDHENMFWYRQDPGLGLRLIYFSYDVKMKEKGDIPEGYSVSREKKERFSLILESASTNQTSMYLCASNLLAGGGTGELFFGEGSRLTVL.

Worth noting for this clonotype: Since a much larger clone is just one base distant, this may be a read error. This chain uses TRBV18 with TRBJ2-7; 9 positions agree with TRBD1. Germline-derived CDR1 and CDR2 are KGHSH and LQKENI. The CDR3 consists of 14 residues. The ends lost 2 bases at V and 6 bases at J; junction bases unmatched: 5. The CDR3 bases are TGTGCCAGCTCACCAGCGGACAGGGGTTGCGAGCAGTACTTC. Translated: CASSPADRGCEQYF.